One and the same sample provided the 15 T cell receptor beta chains below, sequenced in a study of T cell responses to AZD1222 COVID-19 vaccine. The table came from immunoSEQ multiplex PCR; TCRdb's copy has only in-frame clones and leaves some out. The table has under 200,000 clones, approximately 91% seen once. Material: peripheral blood, obtained on day 0 of AZD1222 vaccination. The receptors come from an adult in good health.

The gene calls are TRBV24-1 and TRBJ2-2; possible D gene TRBD2, 6 bases. Looked up from germline, CDR1 is KGHDR and CDR2 is SFDVKD. The CDR3 spans 15 residues. V was shortened by 3 bases and J by 7 bases, with 14 bases between the two germline ends. In DNA, the CDR3 is TGTGCCACCAGTGATCCAGGGACTGTCGGCGGGGAGCTGTTTTTT. Translating it yields CATSDPGTVGGELFF.

The V call is TRBV27, the J call TRBJ2-1, with D hard to call. The CDR3 is 13 residues long. CDR1 is MNHEY, CDR2 SMNVEV, per germline (reference sequence). Trimming removed 0 bases at V and 8 bases at J, with 8 bases between. DNA for the CDR3: TGTGCCAGCAGTTTATCTGGTAGTCATGAGCAGTTCTTC. Its translation: CASSLSGSHEQFF.

The chain links TRBV5-6 to TRBJ1-3, with 9 bases lining up with TRBD1. The CDR3 extends over 15 amino acids. CDR1 SGHDT and CDR2 YYEEEE come from the germline V gene. V shed 4 bases and J 5 bases; nucleotides not matched to a gene: 7. For the CDR3, the DNA is TGTGCCAGCAGCCCCCGGGGACAGGGAAGAAACACCATATATTTT. Its translation: CASSPRGQGRNTIYF.

This rearrangement joins TRBV15 to TRBJ1-2; perhaps TRBD1 as D (5 bases). The CDR3 is 13 residues long. Trimming shortened V by 0 bases and J by 8 bases, and 10 bases separated the two germline ends. The germline gives CDR1 LNHNV, CDR2 YYDKDF (reference sequence). The CDR3 reads CATSRDQGEGYTF. The CDR3 DNA sequence: TGTGCCACCAGCAGAGATCAAGGGGAAGGCTACACCTTC.

The chain uses TRBV29-1 and TRBJ2-2; D perhaps matches TRBD1 (6 bases). The V end was cut by 4 bases, the J end by 1 base, with 7 bases between. The CDR3 sequence is 13 residues long. From germline, CDR1 is SQVTM and CDR2 ANQGSEA. The CDR3 DNA follows: TGCAGCGTTGCCAGGGGGAACACCGGGGAGCTGTTTTTT. It is translated as CSVARGNTGELFF.

In its sample, this clone was seen a few times. The rearrangement links TRBV11-2 to TRBJ2-7; 10 bases match TRBD2. CDR1 and CDR2 (germline): SGHAT, FQNNGV. V gave up 2 bases and J gave up 6 bases; unmatched junction bases: 7. There are 15 residues in the CDR3. DNA of the CDR3: TGTGCCAGCAGCTTAAACCCTAGCGGGAGCCTCGAGCAGTACTTC. This codes for CASSLNPSGSLEQYF. The full variable domain, rest sourced from reference TRBV11-2 and TRBJ2-7, is EAGVAQSPRYKIIEKRQSVAFWCNPISGHATLYWYQQILGQGPKLLIQFQNNGVVDDSQLPKDRFSAERLKGVDSTLKIQPAKLEDSAVYLCASSLNPSGSLEQYFGPGTRLTVT.

This chain uses TRBV27 with TRBJ1-5; D perhaps matches TRBD1 (6 bases). V gave up 2 bases and J gave up 0 bases, with 11 bases separating them. The CDR3 totals 16 residues. Per the germline V gene, CDR1 is MNHEY and CDR2 is SMNVEV (reference sequence). CDR3 protein: CASSLLGQTSNQPQHF. In DNA, the CDR3 is TGTGCCAGCAGTTTACTAGGACAGACTAGCAATCAGCCCCAGCATTTT.

The chain carries TRBV7-2 and TRBJ2-1, with D perhaps TRBD2 (5 bases). CDR1 and CDR2 (germline): SGHTA, FQGNSA. The CDR3 has 15 amino acids. Trimming stripped 6 bases from V and 4 bases from J, with 16 bases between. The CDR3 bases are TGTGCCAGCAGGACTACGGGCCGCCTATACAATGAGCAGTTCTTC. Its translation: CASRTTGRLYNEQFF.

The rearrangement links TRBV30 to TRBJ2-3; D unresolved. This CDR3 has 14 residues. CDR1 GTSNPN and CDR2 SVGIG come from the germline V gene (reference sequence). The V end was cut by 0 bases, the J end by 0 bases, with 7 bases between. The CDR3: CAWSVLGSTDTQYF. Here the CDR3 DNA reads TGTGCCTGGAGTGTACTGGGCAGCACAGATACGCAGTATTTT.

The chain carries TRBV28 and TRBJ1-5; 9 nucleotides match TRBD1. CDR1 is MDHEN, CDR2 SYDVKM, per germline. V lost 5 bases, J lost 4 bases, and 6 bases stayed unmatched. CDR3 length: 15 residues. CDR3 bases: TGTGCCAGCAGTCTACAGGGGGCGCGTAATCAGCCCCAGCATTTT. Translation gives CASSLQGARNQPQHF.

The V and J genes are TRBV28 and TRBJ1-5; D not resolved. The V end was cut by 2 bases, the J end by 3 bases, with 8 bases between. CDR1 MDHEN and CDR2 SYDVKM come from the germline V gene. The CDR3 is 14 residues long. The CDR3 loop is CASSLNGNNQPQHF. CDR3 nucleotide sequence: TGTGCCAGCAGTTTAAACGGTAACAATCAGCCCCAGCATTTT.

V gene TRBV15 combines with J gene TRBJ1-1; D is ambiguous. The germline V gene encodes CDR1 LNHNV and CDR2 YYDKDF (reference sequence). The CDR3 is made up of 14 amino acids. Trimming removed 2 bases from V and 7 bases from J, with 14 bases in between. The CDR3 here is CATSRSKLNSEAFF. For the CDR3, the DNA is TGTGCCACCAGCAGATCAAAACTTAATAGTGAAGCTTTCTTT.

This clone was found once. The rearrangement uses TRBV7-2 and TRBJ1-1, with D possibly matching TRBD1 (5 bases). Germline CDR1 and CDR2: SGHTA and FQGNSA. The CDR3 loop spans 16 amino acids. V was cut by 2 bases and J by 3 bases, with 16 bases left in between. This chain's CDR3 is CASSLIQGLSDTEAFF. CDR3 sequence (DNA): TGTGCCAGCAGCTTAATTCAGGGTCTGTCGGACACTGAAGCTTTCTTT.

Details on this clone: The same CDR3 is also encoded by other DNA sequences in this sample. The chain uses TRBV12-3 or TRBV12-4 and TRBJ1-2, with unresolved D. The V end was cut by 1 base, the J end by 0 bases, with 3 bases between. The CDR3 runs to 13 residues. The CDR3 nucleotides are TGTGCCAGCAGTTTAGATTCTAACTATGGCTACACCTTC. Its translation: CASSLDSNYGYTF.

The chain couples TRBV5-1 to TRBJ2-1; D perhaps matches TRBD1 (5 bases). Per germline, CDR1 SGHRS and CDR2 YFSETQ. The CDR3 length is 13 residues. Trimming shortened V by 3 bases and J by 2 bases, and 6 bases separated the two germline ends. DNA of the CDR3: TGCGCCAGCAGCTCGGACACCTACAATGAGCAGTTCTTC. It yields the protein CASSSDTYNEQFF. The entire variable domain, with the rest obtained from reference TRBV5-1 and TRBJ2-1, is as follows: KAGVTQTPRYLIKTRGQQVTLSCSPISGHRSVSWYQQTPGQGLQFLFEYFSETQRNKGNFPGRFSGRQFSNSRSEMNVSTLELGDSALYLCASSSDTYNEQFFGPGTRLTVL.